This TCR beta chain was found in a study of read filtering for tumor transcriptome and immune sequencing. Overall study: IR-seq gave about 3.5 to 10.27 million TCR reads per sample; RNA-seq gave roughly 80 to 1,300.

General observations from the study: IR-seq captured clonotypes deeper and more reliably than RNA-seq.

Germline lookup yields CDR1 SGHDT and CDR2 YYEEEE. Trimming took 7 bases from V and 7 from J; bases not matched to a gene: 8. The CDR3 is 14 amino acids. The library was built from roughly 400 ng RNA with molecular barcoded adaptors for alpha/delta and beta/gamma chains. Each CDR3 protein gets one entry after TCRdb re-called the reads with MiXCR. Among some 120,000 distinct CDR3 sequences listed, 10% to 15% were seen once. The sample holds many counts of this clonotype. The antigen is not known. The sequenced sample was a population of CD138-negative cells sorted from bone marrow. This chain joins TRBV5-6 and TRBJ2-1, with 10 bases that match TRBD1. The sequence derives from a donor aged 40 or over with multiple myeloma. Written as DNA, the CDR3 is TGTGCCAGCGTCAAAGACAGGGGGCAGAATGAGCAGTTCTTC. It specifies CASVKDRGQNEQFF.